Sequencing of this TCR beta chain was carried out in a study of a mutant IDH1 vaccine in newly diagnosed glioma listed by TCRdb under 2021. Study-wide context: Of the approximately 29 treated patients, approximately 60% were male and approximately 38% were female, and a mean age of approximately 40 years was recorded. Before enrollment, patients had received standard therapy of radiotherapy alone, temozolomide alone, or radiochemotherapy with temozolomide; most received the combination. Six visits were used for peripheral blood collection: V03 (baseline), V05, V07, V10, V12 and V13. Longitudinal TCRB deep sequencing was performed for some 25 treated patients wherever samples were available for exploratory analyses.

About this clone itself: The antigen this receptor binds is unknown. Within one base of it there is no much larger clone, and no base qualities were kept.

Taken with the paper, the label for time point translates to: baseline, week 1 (first vaccination visit). What the treatment or condition label conveys for this sample: pre-vaccination baseline after standard-of-care therapy. Donors had newly diagnosed WHO grade 3 or 4 IDH1-mutant astrocytomas with loss of nuclear ATRX. The samples were drawn from NOA16, a multicentre, single-arm, open-label phase I trial in Germany that tested a mutant IDH1 peptide vaccine in humans for the first time. Blood drawn at visit V03 was used as the baseline sample for immunogenicity testing. Genomic DNA for TCRB sequencing was extracted from EDTA blood using the DNeasy Blood and Tissue Kit. General conclusions and limits of the study: PBMC samples for TCRB deep sequencing were selected based on availability. It was noted by the authors that analyses of patient blood samples could not be reproduced owing to sample limitations. Immune responses induced by the vaccine were seen in around 93% of patients across multiple MHC alleles. Changes in the top peripheral T cell clonotypes picked up by TCRB sequencing did not appear to be linked to pseudoprogression.

The library was built by means of the immunoSEQ multiplex PCR assay. The hsTCRB Kit was used according to the manufacturer's protocol to amplify rearranged TCR beta chain sequences. Sequencing of TCRB libraries was carried out on an Illumina MiSeq. As for the authors' bioinformatics: The proprietary platform of the kit vendor was used for demultiplexing, trimming and gene mapping. In TCRdb, the immuneACCESS table is reduced to in-frame sequences with V and J assigned. These tables do not hold every clone; where another copy was compared, an unresolved V gene accounts for under half, and the others remain unexplained. The V and J calls and clone size were taken over from that table, and D and trimming were inferred from the DNA. The sample table contains around 92,000 clones; only one count was recorded for over 85% of them. Of the sample, 0.56% is held by the ten largest clones. Compared with germline, V lacks 5 bases and J lacks 4 bases; bases without a gene match: 11. CDR1 and CDR2 are drawn from the germline V gene: SNHLY, FYNNEI. The CDR3 starts with the cysteine, ends with the phenylalanine, and has 16 residues. Only CDR3 DNA remains: 48 bases, in frame from the first base.

The source is a woman aged 45-65 years with glioma. The sequence joins TRBV2 to TRBJ1-5; the central 7 bases match TRBD1. This specimen consisted of PBMCs, obtained from a glioma patient treated with radiotherapy, temozolomide or both. The CDR3 amino acid sequence is: CASSRQGMGMNQPQHF. The DNA reads as follows: TGTGCCAGCAGTCGACAGGGAATGGGGATGAATCAGCCCCAGCATTTT.